The rows below give T cell receptor beta chains drawn from one sample of a study of CD8 T cells in ankylosing spondylitis. TCRdb fed the 5' RACE reads into MiXCR, producing one record per CDR3 protein. The data contain approximately 250,000 distinct CDR3 sequences, 8% to 11% of them singletons. Sequencing used blood, either unsorted or a sorted T cell fraction (not recorded which). These receptors all come from a male donor with ankylosing spondylitis or in good health (not recorded which). Both conserved end residues are part of each CDR3. Each record gives: J gene, clone size, V gene, D gene, CDR3 protein, CDR3 DNA. D genes are given only for firm matches. Expanded clones get a size class; other rows say once, few or many, or leave the size out.

TRBJ1-2 many TRBV12-3/TRBV12-4 NA CASSFFSSSRWDGYTF TGTGCCAGCAGTTTCTTCAGTAGCTCCCGCTGGGATGGCTACACCTTC
TRBJ2-2 many TRBV24-1 TRBD1 CATSDPGQGDTGELFF TGTGCCACCAGTGATCCGGGACAGGGGGACACCGGGGAGCTGTTTTTT
TRBJ1-2 NA TRBV7-9 NA CASSQTGDGEFYGYTF TGTGCCAGCAGCCAAACCGGGGACGGAGAGTTCTATGGCTACACCTTC
TRBJ2-1 many TRBV13 NA CASSPRQGHNEQFF TGTGCCAGCAGCCCTCGGCAGGGTCACAATGAGCAGTTCTTC
TRBJ2-7 many TRBV20-1 NA CSAIRASANEQYF TGCAGTGCTATTCGGGCTTCTGCGAACGAGCAGTACTTC
TRBJ1-6 few TRBV11-2 NA CASSRQFPPGSPLHF TGTGCCAGCAGCCGACAATTCCCTCCTGGATCACCCCTCCACTTT
TRBJ2-5 NA TRBV5-1 NA CASSSDQQETQYF TGCGCCAGCAGCTCCGACCAGCAAGAGACCCAGTACTTC
TRBJ1-1 many TRBV5-1 NA CASSSFSTQTGSNTEAFF TGCGCCAGCAGCTCATTCTCAACACAGACTGGATCGAACACTGAAGCTTTCTTT
TRBJ2-1 many TRBV24-1 NA CATSDGSAEQFF TGTGCCACCAGTGATGGGTCGGCTGAGCAGTTCTTC
TRBJ2-7 many TRBV12-3/TRBV12-4 TRBD1 CASRGQGLMYEQYF TGTGCCAGCAGGGGACAGGGCCTAATGTACGAGCAGTACTTC
TRBJ2-2 many TRBV7-9 NA CASSPLETGELFF TGTGCCAGCAGCCCACTAGAGACCGGGGAGCTGTTTTTT
TRBJ2-5 many TRBV12-3/TRBV12-4 NA CASSGGQETQYF TGTGCCAGCAGTGGGGGTCAAGAGACCCAGTACTTC
TRBJ2-3 NA TRBV10-2 TRBD1 CASRGQGAIRADTQYF TGCGCCAGCCGAGGACAGGGCGCAATTCGGGCAGATACGCAGTATTTT
TRBJ2-1 many TRBV24-1 NA CATSDLNGHEQFF TGTGCCACCAGTGATTTGAACGGGCATGAGCAGTTCTTC
TRBJ2-7 many TRBV6-1 TRBD2 CASSLPKGLAHYEQYF TGTGCCAGCAGCCTACCCAAGGGACTAGCCCACTACGAGCAGTACTTC
TRBJ2-7 once TRBV20-1 NA CSATGTDYEQYF TGCAGTGCTACTGGGACTGACTACGAGCAGTACTTC
TRBJ1-5 NA TRBV20-1 TRBD1 CCASARTGDNQPQHF TGCTGTGCTAGCGCTAGGACAGGGGACAATCAGCCCCAGCATTTT
TRBJ1-1 many TRBV7-6 NA CASSASRGTQGTYTEAFF TGTGCCAGCAGCGCCTCTAGGGGGACCCAAGGAACCTACACTGAAGCTTTCTTT
TRBJ1-1 many TRBV18 TRBD1 CASSKRAGGTNTEAFF TGTGCCAGCTCAAAGCGCGCAGGGGGGACTAACACTGAAGCTTTCTTT
TRBJ2-1 many TRBV4-2 NA CASSQGRDNEQFF TGTGCCAGCAGCCAAGGAAGGGACAATGAGCAGTTCTTC
TRBJ1-1 many TRBV6-1 NA CASSEVGDTEAFF TGTGCCAGCAGTGAAGTAGGAGACACTGAAGCTTTCTTT
TRBJ2-3 many TRBV29-1 NA CSARYYGDTQYF TGCAGCGCCAGGTATTATGGAGATACGCAGTATTTT
TRBJ1-1 NA TRBV4-2 TRBD1 CASSQGAGGNTEAFF TGTGCCAGCAGCCAAGGGGCAGGGGGGAACACTGAAGCTTTCTTT
TRBJ2-4 NA TRBV12-3/TRBV12-4 NA CASSIDARNIQYF TGTGCCAGCAGCATAGACGCCAGAAACATTCAGTACTTC